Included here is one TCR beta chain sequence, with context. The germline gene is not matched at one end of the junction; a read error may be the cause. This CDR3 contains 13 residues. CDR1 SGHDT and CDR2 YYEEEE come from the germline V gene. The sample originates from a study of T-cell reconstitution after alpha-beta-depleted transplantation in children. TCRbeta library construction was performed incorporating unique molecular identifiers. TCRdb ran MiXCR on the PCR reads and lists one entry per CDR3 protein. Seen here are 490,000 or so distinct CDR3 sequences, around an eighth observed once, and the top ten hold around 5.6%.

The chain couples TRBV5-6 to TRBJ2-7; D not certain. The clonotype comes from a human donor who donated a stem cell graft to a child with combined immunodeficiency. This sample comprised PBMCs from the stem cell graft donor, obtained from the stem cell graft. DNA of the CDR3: TGTGCCATCAGCCCCGGGCCCCACTACGAGCAGTACTTC. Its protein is CAISPGPHYEQYF.